This T cell receptor (beta chain) emerged from a study of T-cell reconstitution after alpha-beta-depleted transplantation in children. This sample's TCRbeta library carried unique molecular identifier barcodes. TCRdb ran MiXCR on the PCR reads and lists one entry per CDR3 protein. The data hold hundreds of thousands of distinct CDR3 sequences, with roughly 15% observed a single time. This clonotype was recorded a few times. The antigen remains undetermined. This CDR3 comprises 16 residues. Germline V lookup: CDR1 DFQATT, CDR2 SNEGSKA (reference sequence). Trimming took 0 bases from V and 5 from J, leaving 14 bases between them. Overall study results and limits: One year after transplant, T-cell counts and diversity came mostly from newly produced T cells. Reported findings indicate that, about two months after transplant, alpha-beta T cells came from several hundred expanded clones, which were derived from non-depleted graft cells. In some patients, recipient T cells and intrathymic progenitors surviving conditioning explained high day-60 diversity.

This sample comprised PBMCs, mostly from graft donor cells, obtained 360 days after TCRalphabeta/CD19-depleted stem cell transplant. The V and J genes are TRBV20-1 and TRBJ1-6; TRBD1 might be the D (5 bases). This TCR was recovered from a male patient aged 5 to 17 who had a stem cell transplant for acute lymphoblastic leukemia, so the T cells may come from the graft donor. CDR3 in amino acids: CSARDRQRTNNSPLHF. As DNA, the CDR3 is TGCAGTGCTAGAGATCGGCAGAGGACAAATAATTCACCCCTCCACTTT.